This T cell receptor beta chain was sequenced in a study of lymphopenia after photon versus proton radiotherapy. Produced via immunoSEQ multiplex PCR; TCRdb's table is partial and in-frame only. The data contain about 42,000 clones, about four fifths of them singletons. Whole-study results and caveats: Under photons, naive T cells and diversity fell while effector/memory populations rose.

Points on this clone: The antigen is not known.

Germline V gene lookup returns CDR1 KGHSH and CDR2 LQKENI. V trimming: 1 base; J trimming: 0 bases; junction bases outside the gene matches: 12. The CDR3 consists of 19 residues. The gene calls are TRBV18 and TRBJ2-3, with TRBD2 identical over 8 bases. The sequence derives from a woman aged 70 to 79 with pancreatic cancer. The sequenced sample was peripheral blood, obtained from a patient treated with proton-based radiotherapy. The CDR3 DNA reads TGTGCCAGCTCACCACTCCCCCGTCCTAGCGGGCCTAGCACAGATACGCAGTATTTT. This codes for CASSPLPRPSGPSTDTQYF.